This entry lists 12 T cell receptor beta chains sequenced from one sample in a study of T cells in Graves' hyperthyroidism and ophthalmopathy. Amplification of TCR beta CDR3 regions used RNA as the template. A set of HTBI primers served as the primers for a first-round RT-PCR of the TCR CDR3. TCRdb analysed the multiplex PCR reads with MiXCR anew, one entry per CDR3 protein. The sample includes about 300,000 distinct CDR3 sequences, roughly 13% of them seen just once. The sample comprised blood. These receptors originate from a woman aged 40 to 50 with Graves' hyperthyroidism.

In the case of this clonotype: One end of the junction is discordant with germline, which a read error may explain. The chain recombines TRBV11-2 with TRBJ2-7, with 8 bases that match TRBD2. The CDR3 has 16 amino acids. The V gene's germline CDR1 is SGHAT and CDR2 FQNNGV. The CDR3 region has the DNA TGCGCCAGCAGCCTCGGGAGGGTAGCGGGAATCAACGAGCAGTACTTC. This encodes CASSLGRVAGINEQYF. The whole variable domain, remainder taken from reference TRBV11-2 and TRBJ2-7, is EAGVAQSPRYKIIEKRQSVAFWCNPISGHATLYWYQQILGQGPKLLIQFQNNGVVDDSQLPKDRFSAERLKGVDSTLKIQPAKLEDSAVYLCASSLGRVAGINEQYFGPGTRLTVT.

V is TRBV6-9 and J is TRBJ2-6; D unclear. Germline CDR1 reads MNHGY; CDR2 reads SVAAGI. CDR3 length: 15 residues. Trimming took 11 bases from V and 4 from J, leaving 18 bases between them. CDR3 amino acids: CARWTYGSGANVLTF. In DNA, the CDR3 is TGTGCCCGATGGACCTACGGTTCCGGGGCCAACGTCCTGACTTTC.

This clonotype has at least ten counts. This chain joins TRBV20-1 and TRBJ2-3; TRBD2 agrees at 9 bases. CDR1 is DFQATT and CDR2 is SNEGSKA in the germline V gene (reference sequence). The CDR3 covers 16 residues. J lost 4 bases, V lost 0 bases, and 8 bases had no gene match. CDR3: CSARDTLAGTADTQYF. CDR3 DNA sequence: TGCAGTGCTAGAGACACTCTAGCGGGAACTGCAGATACGCAGTATTTT.

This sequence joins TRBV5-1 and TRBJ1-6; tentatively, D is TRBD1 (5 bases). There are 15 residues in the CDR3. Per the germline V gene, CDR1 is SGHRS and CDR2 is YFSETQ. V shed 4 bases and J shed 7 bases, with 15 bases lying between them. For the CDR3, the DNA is TGCGCCAGCAGCATGGGGGTACAGTCGAATTCACCCCTCCACTTT. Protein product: CASSMGVQSNSPLHF.

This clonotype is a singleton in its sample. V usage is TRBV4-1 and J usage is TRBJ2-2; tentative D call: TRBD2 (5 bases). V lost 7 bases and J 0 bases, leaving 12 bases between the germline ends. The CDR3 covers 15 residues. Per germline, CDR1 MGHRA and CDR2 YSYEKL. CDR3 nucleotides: TGCGCCAGCACTAGCTGCCCTACGAACACCGGGGAGCTGTTTTTT. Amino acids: CASTSCPTNTGELFF.

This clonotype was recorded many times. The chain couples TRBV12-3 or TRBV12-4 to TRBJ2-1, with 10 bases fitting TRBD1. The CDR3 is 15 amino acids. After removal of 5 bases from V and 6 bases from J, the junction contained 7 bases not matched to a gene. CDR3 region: CASSASGTGANEQFF. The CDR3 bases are TGTGCCAGCAGTGCCTCCGGGACAGGGGCCAATGAGCAGTTCTTC.

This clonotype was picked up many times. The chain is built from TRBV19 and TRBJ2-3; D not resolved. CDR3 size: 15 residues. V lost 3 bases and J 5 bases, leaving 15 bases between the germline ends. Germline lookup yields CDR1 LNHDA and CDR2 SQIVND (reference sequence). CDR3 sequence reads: CASSIATPGRDTQYF. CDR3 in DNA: TGTGCCAGTAGTATCGCCACCCCAGGCCGAGATACGCAGTATTTT. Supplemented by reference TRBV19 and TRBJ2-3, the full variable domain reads DGGITQSPKYLFRKEGQNVTLSCEQNLNHDAMYWYRQDPGQGLRLIYYSQIVNDFQKGDIAEGYSVSREKKESFPLTVTSAQKNPTAFYLCASSIATPGRDTQYFGPGTRLTVL.

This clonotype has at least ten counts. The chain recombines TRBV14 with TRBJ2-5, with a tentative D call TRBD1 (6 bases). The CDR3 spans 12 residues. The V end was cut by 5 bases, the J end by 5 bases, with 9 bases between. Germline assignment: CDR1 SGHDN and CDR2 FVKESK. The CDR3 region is CASSRGLETQYF. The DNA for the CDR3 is TGTGCCAGCAGCAGGGGGTTGGAGACCCAGTACTTC.

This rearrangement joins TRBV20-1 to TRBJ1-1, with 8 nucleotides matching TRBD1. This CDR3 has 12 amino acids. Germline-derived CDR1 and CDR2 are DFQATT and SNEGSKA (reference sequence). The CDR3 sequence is CRLTGVYTEAFF. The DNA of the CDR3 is TGCAGACTGACAGGGGTTTATACTGAAGCTTTCTTT.

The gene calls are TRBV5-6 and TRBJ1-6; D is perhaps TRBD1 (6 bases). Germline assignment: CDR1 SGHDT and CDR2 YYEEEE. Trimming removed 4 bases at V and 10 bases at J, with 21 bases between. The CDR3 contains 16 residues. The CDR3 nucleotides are TGTGCCAGCAGCACCTCAGGGGAGGGTCCGCGATCACCCCTCCACTTT. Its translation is CASSTSGEGPRSPLHF.

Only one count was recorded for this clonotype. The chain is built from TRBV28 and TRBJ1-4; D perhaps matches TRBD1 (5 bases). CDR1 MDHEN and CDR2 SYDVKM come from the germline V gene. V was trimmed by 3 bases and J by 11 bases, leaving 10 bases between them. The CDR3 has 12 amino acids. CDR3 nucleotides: TGTGCCAGCAGTTTGGGCAGGGCGAAACTGTTTTTT. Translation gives CASSLGRAKLFF.

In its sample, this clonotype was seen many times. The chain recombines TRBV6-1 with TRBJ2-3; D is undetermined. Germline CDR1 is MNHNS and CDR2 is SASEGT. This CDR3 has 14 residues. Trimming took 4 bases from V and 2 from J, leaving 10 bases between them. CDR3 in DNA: TGTGCCAGCAGTGTGGTAGGAACCACAGATACGCAGTATTTT. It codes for CASSVVGTTDTQYF.